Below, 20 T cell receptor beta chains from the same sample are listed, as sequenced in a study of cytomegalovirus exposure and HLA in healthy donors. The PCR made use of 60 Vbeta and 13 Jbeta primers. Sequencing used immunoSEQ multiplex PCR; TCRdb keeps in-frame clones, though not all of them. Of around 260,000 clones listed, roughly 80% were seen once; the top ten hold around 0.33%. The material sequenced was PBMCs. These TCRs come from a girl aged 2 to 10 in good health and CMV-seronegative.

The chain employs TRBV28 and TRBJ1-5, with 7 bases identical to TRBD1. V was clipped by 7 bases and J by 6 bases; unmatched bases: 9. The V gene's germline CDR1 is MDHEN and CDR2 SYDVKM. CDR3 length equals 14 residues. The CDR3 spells CASTQGGRGQPQHF. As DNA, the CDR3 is TGTGCCAGCACCCAGGGGGGTCGAGGTCAGCCCCAGCATTTT.

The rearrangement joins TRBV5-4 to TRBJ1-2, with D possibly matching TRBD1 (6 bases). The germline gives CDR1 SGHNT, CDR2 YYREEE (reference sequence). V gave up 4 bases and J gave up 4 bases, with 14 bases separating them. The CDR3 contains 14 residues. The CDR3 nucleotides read TGTGCCAGCAGCGGGGGGGGCAGGAGCTATGGCTACACCTTC. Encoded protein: CASSGGGRSYGYTF.

This chain's CDR3 is CASSSDPGTGGETQYF. The CDR3 region has the DNA TGTGCCAGCAGCTCAGACCCCGGGACAGGGGGAGAGACCCAGTACTTC. The chain employs TRBV7-9 and TRBJ2-5; 11 bases match TRBD1. CDR3 length: 16 residues. Germline CDR1 and CDR2: SEHNR and FQNEAQ (reference sequence). Losses at the gene ends were 4 bases for V and 4 bases for J; bases not matched to a gene: 8.

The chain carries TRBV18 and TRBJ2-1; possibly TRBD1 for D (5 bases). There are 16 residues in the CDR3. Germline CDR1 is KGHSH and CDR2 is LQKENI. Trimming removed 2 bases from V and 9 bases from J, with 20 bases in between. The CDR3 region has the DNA TGTGCCAGCTCACCAAATAGGGGCCCGAATTTCGGTGAGCAGTTCTTC. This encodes CASSPNRGPNFGEQFF.

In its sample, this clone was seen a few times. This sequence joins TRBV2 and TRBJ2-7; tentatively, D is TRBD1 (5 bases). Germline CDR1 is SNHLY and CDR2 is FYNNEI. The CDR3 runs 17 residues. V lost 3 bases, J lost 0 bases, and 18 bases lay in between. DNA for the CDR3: TGTGCCAGCAGTGATATTCCCTGGACACCGAGCTCCTACGAGCAGTACTTC. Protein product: CASSDIPWTPSSYEQYF.

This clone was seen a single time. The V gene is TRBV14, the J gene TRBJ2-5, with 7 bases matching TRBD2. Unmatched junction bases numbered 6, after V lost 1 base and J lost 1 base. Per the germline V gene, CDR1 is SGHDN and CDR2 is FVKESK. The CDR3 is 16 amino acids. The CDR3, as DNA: TGTGCCAGCAGCCAAGTTCCAGCGGGGAGCCAAGAGACCCAGTACTTC. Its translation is CASSQVPAGSQETQYF.

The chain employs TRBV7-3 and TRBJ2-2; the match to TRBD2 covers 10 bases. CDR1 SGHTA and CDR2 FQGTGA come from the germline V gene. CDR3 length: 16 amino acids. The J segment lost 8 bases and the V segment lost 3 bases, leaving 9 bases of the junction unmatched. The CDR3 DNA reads TGTGCCAGCAGCTTGGAGAGCGGGAGGGCCTCTGGGGAGCTGTTTTTT. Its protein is CASSLESGRASGELFF.

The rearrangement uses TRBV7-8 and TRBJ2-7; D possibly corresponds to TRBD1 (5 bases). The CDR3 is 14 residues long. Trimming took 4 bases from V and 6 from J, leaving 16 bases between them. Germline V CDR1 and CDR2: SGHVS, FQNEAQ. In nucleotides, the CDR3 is TGTGCCAGCAGCTCCACCATGACAGTTTCCGAGCAGTACTTC. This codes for CASSSTMTVSEQYF.

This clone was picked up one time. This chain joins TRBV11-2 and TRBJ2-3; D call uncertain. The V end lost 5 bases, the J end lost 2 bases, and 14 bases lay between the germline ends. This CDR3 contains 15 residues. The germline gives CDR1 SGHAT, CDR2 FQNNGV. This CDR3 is CASSLPKSITDTQYF. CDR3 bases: TGTGCCAGCAGCCTCCCTAAATCGATCACAGATACGCAGTATTTT.

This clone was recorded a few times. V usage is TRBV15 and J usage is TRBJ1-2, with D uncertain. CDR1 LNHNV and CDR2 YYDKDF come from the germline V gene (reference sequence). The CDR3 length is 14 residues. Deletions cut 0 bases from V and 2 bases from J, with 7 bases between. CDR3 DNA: TGTGCCACCAGCAGAGATTTCAGAAACTATGGCTACACCTTC. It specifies CATSRDFRNYGYTF.

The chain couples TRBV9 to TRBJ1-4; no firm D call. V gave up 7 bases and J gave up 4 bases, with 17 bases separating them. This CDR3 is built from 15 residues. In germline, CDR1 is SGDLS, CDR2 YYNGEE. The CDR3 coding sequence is TGTGCCAGCCCTCCCGCCCGCCGGAGTAATGAAAAACTGTTTTTT. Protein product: CASPPARRSNEKLFF.

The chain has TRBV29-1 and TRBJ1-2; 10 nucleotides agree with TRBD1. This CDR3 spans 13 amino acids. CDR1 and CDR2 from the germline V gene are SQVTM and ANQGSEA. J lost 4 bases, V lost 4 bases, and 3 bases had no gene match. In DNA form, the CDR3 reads TGCAGCGTTGCCGGGACAGGGGCCTATGGCTACACCTTC. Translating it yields CSVAGTGAYGYTF.

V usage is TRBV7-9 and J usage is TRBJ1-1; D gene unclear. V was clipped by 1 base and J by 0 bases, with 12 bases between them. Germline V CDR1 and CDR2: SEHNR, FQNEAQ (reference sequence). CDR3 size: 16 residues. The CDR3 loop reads CASSLDHGQLNTEAFF. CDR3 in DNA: TGTGCCAGCAGCTTAGACCATGGGCAGCTGAACACTGAAGCTTTCTTT.

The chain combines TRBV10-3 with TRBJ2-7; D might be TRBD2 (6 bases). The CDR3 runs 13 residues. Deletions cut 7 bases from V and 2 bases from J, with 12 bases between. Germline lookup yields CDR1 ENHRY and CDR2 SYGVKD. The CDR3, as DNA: TGTGCCATCAAGAGTAGCGGAACCTACGAGCAGTACTTC. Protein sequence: CAIKSSGTYEQYF.

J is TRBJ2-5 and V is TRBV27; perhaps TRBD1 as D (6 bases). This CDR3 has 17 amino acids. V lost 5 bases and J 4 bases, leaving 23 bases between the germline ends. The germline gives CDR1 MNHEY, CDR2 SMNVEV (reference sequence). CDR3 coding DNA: TGTGCCAGCAGTCCCCTCACAGGGAGCGGACCTCGAGAGACCCAGTACTTC. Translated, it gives CASSPLTGSGPRETQYF.

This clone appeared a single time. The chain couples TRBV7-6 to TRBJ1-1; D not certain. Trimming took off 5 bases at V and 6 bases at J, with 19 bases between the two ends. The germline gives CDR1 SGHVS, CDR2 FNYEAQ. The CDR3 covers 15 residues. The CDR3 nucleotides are TGTGCCAGCAGCCCCAACGGTGAGTCGTTTTCTGAAGCTTTCTTT. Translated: CASSPNGESFSEAFF.

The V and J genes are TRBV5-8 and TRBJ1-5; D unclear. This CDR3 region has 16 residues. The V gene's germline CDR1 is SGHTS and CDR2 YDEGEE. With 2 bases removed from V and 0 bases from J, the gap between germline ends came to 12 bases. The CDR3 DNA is TGTGCCAGCAGCTTTGTGGGAGTTTATAGCAATCAGCCCCAGCATTTT. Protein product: CASSFVGVYSNQPQHF.

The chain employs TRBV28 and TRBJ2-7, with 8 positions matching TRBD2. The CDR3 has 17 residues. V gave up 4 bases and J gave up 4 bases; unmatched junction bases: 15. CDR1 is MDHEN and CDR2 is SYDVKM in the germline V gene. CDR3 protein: CASSSLALSGINYEQYF. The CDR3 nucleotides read TGTGCCAGCAGTTCACTAGCCCTTAGCGGGATTAATTACGAGCAGTACTTC.

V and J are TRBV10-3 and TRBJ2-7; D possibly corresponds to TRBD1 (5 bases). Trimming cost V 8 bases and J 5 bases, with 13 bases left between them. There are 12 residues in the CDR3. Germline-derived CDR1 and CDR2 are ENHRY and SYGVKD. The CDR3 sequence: CAIGAGTHEQYF. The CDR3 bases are TGTGCCATCGGGGCAGGAACACACGAGCAGTACTTC.

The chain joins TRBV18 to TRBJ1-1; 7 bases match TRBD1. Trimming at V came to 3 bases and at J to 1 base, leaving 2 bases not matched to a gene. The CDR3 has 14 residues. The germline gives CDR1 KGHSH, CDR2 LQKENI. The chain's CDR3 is CASSPPGGNTEAFF. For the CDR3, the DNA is TGTGCCAGCTCACCGCCAGGGGGGAACACTGAAGCTTTCTTT.